The rows below give T cell receptor beta chains drawn from one sample of a study of control samples from healthy donors and cancer patients. Clones were sequenced by immunoSEQ multiplex PCR, and TCRdb holds only the in-frame ones, with some missing. Of about 170,000 clones listed, about 93% are singletons. Material for sequencing was blood. Receptors originate from a woman aged 55-70 years in good health. CDR3s include the opening cysteine and the closing phenylalanine or tryptophan. D genes are given only for firm matches.

v_call,j_call,d_call,cdr3_aa
TRBV11-2,TRBJ2-1,.,CASSSEGNGQFF
TRBV9,TRBJ1-3,.,CASSVARGGSGNTIYF
TRBV7-2,TRBJ2-1,TRBD2,CASSFNSGGANEQFF
TRBV7-2,TRBJ1-4,TRBD1,CASSPRQGPKEKLFF
TRBV27,TRBJ1-2,.,CASSFGRGARSYGYTF
TRBV25-1,TRBJ2-7,TRBD1,CASSEYLNRDRGYEQYF
TRBV7-2,TRBJ1-5,TRBD1,CASSDTGGPQPQHF
TRBV15,TRBJ1-2,TRBD1,CATSRDGRGQGLGNYGYTF
TRBV24-1,TRBJ1-2,.,CATSDPGRNYGYTF
TRBV9,TRBJ1-2,.,CASSVGGNYGYTF
TRBV4-1,TRBJ1-2,.,CASSHEMNQGLANYGYTF
TRBV27,TRBJ2-7,.,CASSPRGAYYEQYF
TRBV2,TRBJ1-5,.,CASSEGVSQPQHF
TRBV7-9,TRBJ2-2,TRBD1,CASSPYRGENTGELFF
TRBV6-2/TRBV6-3,TRBJ2-1,TRBD2,CASSYSAGGPYNEQFF
TRBV7-9,TRBJ1-1,.,CASTSRGSEAFF
TRBV9,TRBJ2-1,.,CASSVTAGAYNEQFF
TRBV10-2,TRBJ1-2,.,CASTLEVHTIYGYTF
TRBV29-1,TRBJ2-2,TRBD2,CSVTAGGGHTGELFF
TRBV6-5,TRBJ2-7,.,CASRTGTREQYF
TRBV7-2,TRBJ2-1,TRBD1,CASSSGQGIVRQFF
TRBV4-3,TRBJ2-3,.,CASSRLPQATDTQYF
TRBV11-3,TRBJ1-3,.,CASSLAAGTGNTIYF
TRBV15,TRBJ2-7,TRBD1,CATSGGQFGSYEQYF
TRBV7-6,TRBJ1-1,.,CASSPLDVGAEAFF
TRBV27,TRBJ2-1,.,CASSLRDFSSYNEQFF
TRBV19,TRBJ1-1,.,CASSTKGTEAFF
TRBV7-2,TRBJ1-2,.,CASSLQSGTDYGYTF
TRBV5-6,TRBJ1-4,.,CASSFRFLGTNEKLFF
TRBV6-2/TRBV6-3,TRBJ1-2,TRBD1,CASSEHTGGFYGYTF
TRBV5-4,TRBJ2-2,TRBD2,CASSPLSGGPNTGELFF
TRBV18,TRBJ2-5,.,CASSPYQETQYF